The 2 T cell receptor beta chains below were found in one sample sequenced in a study of low-dose radiotherapy and immunotherapy resistance in tumors. Covering alpha and beta chains, TRAV- and TRBV-specific primers were used for the first-strand cDNA. Over roughly 19 PCR cycles, TCRs were amplified from a constant-region primer and V-primer adapter. TCRdb re-called the reads through MiXCR, storing one row per CDR3 protein. The data show approximately 70,000 distinct CDR3 sequences, around 30% seen once. Documented time point: before trial treatment. Source: PBMCs, taken before treatment. These receptors all stem from a female donor with ovarian cancer.

This clonotype was seen many times. The chain couples TRBV5-1 to TRBJ2-6, with TRBD1 matching over 8 bases. The CDR3 runs 16 residues. J lost 0 bases, V lost 5 bases, and 4 bases had no gene match. The germline V gene encodes CDR1 SGHRS and CDR2 YFSETQ. CDR3 nucleotides: TGCGCCAGCAGGATCACAGGGGGCTCTGGGGCCAACGTCCTGACTTTC. This translates into CASRITGGSGANVLTF.

Notes on this clonotype: A far larger clone lies a single base away; this is likely a read error. The V call is TRBV20-1, the J call TRBJ2-1; D is perhaps TRBD1 or TRBD2 (7 bases each). Germline V CDR1 and CDR2: DFQATT, SNEGSKA (reference sequence). The CDR3 loop spans 14 amino acids. Trimming shortened V by 6 bases and J by 10 bases, and 22 bases separated the two germline ends. The CDR3 loop reads CSARGAGATYEQFF. The CDR3 DNA is TGCAGTGCCAGGGGGGCGGGGGCTACCTACGAGCAGTTCTTC.